The TCR beta chain under discussion was sequenced for a study of immune evolution from preneoplasia to lung adenocarcinoma. The CDR3 totals 14 residues. CDR1 and CDR2 from the germline V gene are SGHVS and FQNEAQ. Details on this clone: The antigen is undetermined. One end of the junction does not line up with germline, which may come from a read error.

Sequencing used immunoSEQ multiplex PCR; TCRdb keeps in-frame clones, though not all of them. In the table there are about 15,000 clones, more than 65% of which are singletons. Study conclusions and caveats: Normal lung had highest clonality; later lesions appeared denser, more diverse. From normal lung to invasive adenocarcinoma, top clone frequencies appeared to decrease.

This receptor was identified in a person between 60 and 80 years old with lung adenocarcinoma. The sample was FFPE minimally invasive lung adenocarcinoma tissue. The chain combines TRBV7-8 with TRBJ1-1; D gene uncertain. The CDR3 protein is CASSLADMNSEAFF. CDR3 DNA: TGTGCCAGCAGCTTAGCCGACATGAACTCTGAAGCTTTCTTT.